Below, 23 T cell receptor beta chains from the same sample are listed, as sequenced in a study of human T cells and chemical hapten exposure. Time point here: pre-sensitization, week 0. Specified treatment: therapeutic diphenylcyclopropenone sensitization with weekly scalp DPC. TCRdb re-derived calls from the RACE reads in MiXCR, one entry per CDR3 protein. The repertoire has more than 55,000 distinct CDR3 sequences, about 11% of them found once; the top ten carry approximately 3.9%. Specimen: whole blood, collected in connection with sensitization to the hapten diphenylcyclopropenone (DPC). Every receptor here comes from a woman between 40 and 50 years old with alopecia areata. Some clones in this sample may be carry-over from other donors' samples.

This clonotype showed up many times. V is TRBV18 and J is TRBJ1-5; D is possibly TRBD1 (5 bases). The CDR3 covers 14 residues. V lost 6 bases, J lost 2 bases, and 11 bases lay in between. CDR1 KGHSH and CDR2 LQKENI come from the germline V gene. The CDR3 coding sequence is TGTGCCAGCTCTACCCAGGGTCGCAATCAGCCCCAGCATTTT. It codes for CASSTQGRNQPQHF.

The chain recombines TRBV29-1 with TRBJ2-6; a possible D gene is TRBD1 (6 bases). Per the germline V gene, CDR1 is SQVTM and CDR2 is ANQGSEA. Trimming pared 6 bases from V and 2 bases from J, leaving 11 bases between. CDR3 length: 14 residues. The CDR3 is CSVQRQAGANVLTF. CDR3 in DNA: TGCAGCGTCCAAAGACAGGCTGGGGCCAACGTCCTGACTTTC.

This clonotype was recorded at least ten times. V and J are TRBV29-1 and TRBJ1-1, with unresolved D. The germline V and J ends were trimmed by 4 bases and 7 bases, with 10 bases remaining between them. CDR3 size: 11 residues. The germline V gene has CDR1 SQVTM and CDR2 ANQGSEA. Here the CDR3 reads CSVAVAREAFF. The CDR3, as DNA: TGCAGCGTTGCGGTCGCTCGTGAAGCTTTCTTT.

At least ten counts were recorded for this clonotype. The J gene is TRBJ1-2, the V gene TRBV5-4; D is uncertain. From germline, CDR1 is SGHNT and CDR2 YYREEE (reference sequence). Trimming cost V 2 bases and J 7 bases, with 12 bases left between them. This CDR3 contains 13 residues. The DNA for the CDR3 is TGTGCCAGCAGCTTTGTGGAGGGCTCTGGCTACACCTTC. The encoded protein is CASSFVEGSGYTF.

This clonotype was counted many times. For the CDR3, the DNA is TGTGCCAGCTGTCGTTCGGTCGTGGGCACTGAAGCTTTCTTT. This sequence encodes CASCRSVVGTEAFF. V gene TRBV6-5 combines with J gene TRBJ1-1; D not resolved. CDR3 length: 14 amino acids. Trimming took off 8 bases at V and 4 bases at J, with 17 bases between the two ends. Looked up from germline, CDR1 is MNHEY and CDR2 is SVGAGI.

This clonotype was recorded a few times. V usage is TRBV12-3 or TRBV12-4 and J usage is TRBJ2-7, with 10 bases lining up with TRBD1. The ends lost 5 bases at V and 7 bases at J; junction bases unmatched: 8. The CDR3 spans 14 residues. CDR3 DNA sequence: TGTGCCAGCAGTGTCGACAGGGGGCTGGGGGAGCAGTACTTC. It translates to CASSVDRGLGEQYF.

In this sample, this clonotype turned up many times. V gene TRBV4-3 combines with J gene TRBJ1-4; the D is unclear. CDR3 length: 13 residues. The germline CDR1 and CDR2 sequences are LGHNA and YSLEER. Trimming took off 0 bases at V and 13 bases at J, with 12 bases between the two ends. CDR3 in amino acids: CASSQDSYTTLFF. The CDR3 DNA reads TGCGCCAGCAGCCAAGATTCCTACACTACACTGTTTTTT.

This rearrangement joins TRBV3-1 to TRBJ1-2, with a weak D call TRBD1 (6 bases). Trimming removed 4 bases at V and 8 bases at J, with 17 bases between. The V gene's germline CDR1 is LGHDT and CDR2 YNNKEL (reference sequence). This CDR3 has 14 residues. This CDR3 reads CASSLLGGAGGYTF. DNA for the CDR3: TGTGCCAGCAGCCTTCTGGGGGGGGCCGGCGGCTACACCTTC.

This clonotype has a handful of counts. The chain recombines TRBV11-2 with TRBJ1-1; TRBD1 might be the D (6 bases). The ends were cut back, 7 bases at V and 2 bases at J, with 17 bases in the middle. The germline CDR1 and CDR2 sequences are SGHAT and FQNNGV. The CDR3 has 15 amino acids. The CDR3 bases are TGTGCCAGCACCCCAGCCCTCGGGGGCAACACTGAAGCTTTCTTT. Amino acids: CASTPALGGNTEAFF.

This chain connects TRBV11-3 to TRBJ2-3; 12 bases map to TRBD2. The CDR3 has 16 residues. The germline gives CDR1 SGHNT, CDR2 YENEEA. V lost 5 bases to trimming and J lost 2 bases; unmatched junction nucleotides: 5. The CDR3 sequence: CASSTGLAGNTDTQYF. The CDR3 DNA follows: TGTGCCAGCAGCACGGGACTAGCGGGCAACACAGATACGCAGTATTTT.

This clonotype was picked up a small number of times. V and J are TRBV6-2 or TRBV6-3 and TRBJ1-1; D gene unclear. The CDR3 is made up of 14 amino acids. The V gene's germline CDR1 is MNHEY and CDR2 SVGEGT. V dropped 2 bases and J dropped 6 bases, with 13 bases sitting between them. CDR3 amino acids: CASSYPSEVAEAFF. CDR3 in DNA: TGTGCCAGCAGTTACCCATCAGAAGTCGCTGAAGCTTTCTTT.

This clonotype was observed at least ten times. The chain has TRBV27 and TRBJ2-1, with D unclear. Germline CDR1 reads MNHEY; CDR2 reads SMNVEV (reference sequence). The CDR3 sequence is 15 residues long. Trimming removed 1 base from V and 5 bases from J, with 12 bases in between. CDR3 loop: CASSLWWELNNEQFF. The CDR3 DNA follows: TGTGCCAGCAGTTTATGGTGGGAACTTAACAATGAGCAGTTCTTC.

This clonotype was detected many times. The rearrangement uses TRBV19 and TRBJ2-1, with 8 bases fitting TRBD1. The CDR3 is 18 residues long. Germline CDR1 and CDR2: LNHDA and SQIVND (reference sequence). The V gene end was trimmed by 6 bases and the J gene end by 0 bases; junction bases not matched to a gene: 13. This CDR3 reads CASSGLPGGSSSYNEQFF. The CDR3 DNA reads TGTGCCAGTAGCGGACTCCCAGGGGGCTCGAGCTCCTACAATGAGCAGTTCTTC.

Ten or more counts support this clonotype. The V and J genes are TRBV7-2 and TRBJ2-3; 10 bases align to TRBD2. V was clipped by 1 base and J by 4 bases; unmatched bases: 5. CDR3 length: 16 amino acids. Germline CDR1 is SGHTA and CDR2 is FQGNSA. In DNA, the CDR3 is TGTGCCAGCAGCTTAGGGCGGCTAGCGGGAGCAGATACGCAGTATTTT. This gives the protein CASSLGRLAGADTQYF.

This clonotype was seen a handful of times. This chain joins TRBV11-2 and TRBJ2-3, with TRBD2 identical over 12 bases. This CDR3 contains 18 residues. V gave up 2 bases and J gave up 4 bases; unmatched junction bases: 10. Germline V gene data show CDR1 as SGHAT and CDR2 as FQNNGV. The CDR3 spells CASSLRLAGDLSADTQYF. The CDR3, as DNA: TGTGCCAGCAGCTTACGACTAGCGGGGGACCTGAGCGCAGATACGCAGTATTTT.

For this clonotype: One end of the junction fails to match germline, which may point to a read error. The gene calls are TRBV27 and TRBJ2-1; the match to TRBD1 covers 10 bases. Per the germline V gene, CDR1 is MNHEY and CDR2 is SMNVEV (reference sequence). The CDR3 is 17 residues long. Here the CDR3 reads CASSFRQGALFHNAQFF. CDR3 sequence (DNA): TGTGCCAGCAGTTTTAGACAGGGGGCCCTCTTTCACAATGCGCAGTTCTTC.

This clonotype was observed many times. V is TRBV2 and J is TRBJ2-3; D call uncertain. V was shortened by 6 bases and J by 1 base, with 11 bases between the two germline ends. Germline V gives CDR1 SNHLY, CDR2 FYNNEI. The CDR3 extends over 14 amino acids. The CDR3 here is CASRRNVGTDTQYF. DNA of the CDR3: TGTGCCAGCAGAAGGAACGTCGGCACAGATACGCAGTATTTT.

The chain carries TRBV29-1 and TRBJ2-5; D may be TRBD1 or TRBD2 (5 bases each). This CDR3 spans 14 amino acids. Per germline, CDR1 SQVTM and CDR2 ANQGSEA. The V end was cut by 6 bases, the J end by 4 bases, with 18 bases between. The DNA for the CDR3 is TGCAGCGTCCTAAAGGGGACCAAGCGAGAGACCCAGTACTTC. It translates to CSVLKGTKRETQYF.

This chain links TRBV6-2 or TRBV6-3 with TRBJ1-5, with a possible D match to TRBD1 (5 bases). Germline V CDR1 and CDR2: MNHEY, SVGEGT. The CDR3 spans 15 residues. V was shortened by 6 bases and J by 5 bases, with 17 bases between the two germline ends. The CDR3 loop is CASREHQGGDQPQHF. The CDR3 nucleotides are TGTGCCAGCAGAGAGCATCAGGGTGGGGATCAGCCCCAGCATTTT.

CDR3 region: CASSQDYGQTSGAGFEQYF. The DNA for the CDR3 is TGTGCCAGCAGCCAAGATTATGGACAGACCTCCGGGGCTGGGTTCGAGCAGTACTTC. This chain joins TRBV14 and TRBJ2-7, with D perhaps TRBD1 (6 bases). The ends were cut back, 0 bases at V and 6 bases at J, with 27 bases in the middle. Looked up from germline, CDR1 is SGHDN and CDR2 is FVKESK. The CDR3 has 19 residues.

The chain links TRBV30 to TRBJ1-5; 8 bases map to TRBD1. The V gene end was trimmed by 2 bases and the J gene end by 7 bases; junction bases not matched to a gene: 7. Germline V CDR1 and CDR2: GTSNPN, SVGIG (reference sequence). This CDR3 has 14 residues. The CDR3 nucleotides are TGTGCCTGGAGTCCAGGACAGGGCGAACAGCCCCAGCATTTT. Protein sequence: CAWSPGQGEQPQHF.

CDR3 in DNA: TGCAGTGCTATGCCTCGGACCGCTTATGGCTACACCTTC. Protein sequence: CSAMPRTAYGYTF. The V gene is TRBV20-1, the J gene TRBJ1-2; D remains ambiguous. The germline gives CDR1 DFQATT, CDR2 SNEGSKA (reference sequence). CDR3 length: 13 residues. V was trimmed by 4 bases and J by 5 bases, leaving 14 bases between them.

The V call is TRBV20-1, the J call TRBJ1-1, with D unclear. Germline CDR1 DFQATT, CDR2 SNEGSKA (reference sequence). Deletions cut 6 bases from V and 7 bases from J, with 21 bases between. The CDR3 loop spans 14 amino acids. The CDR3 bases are TGCAGTGCCACGGGAGCCGGGCCCATCCTTGAAGCTTTCTTT. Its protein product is CSATGAGPILEAFF.